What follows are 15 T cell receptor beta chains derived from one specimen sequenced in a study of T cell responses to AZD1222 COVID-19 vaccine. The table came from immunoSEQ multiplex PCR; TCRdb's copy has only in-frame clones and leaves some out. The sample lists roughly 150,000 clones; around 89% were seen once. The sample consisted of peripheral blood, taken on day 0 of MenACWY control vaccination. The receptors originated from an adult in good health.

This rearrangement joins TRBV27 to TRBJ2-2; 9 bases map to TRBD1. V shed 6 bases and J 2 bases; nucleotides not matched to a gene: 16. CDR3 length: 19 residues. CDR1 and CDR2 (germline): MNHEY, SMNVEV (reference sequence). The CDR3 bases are TGTGCCAGCAGCCATCTTAACAGGGGGCGCCGGGTAAACACCGGGGAGCTGTTTTTT. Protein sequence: CASSHLNRGRRVNTGELFF.

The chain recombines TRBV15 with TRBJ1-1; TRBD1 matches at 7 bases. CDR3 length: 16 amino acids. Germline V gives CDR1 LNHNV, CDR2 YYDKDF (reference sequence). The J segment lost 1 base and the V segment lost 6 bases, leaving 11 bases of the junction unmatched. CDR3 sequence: CATRNRGGLGNTEAFF. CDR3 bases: TGTGCCACCAGAAACAGGGGAGGGTTAGGGAACACTGAAGCTTTCTTT.

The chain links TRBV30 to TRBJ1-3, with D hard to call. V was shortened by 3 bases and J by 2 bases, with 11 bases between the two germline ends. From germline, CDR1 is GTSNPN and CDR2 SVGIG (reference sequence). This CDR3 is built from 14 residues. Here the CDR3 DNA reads TGTGCCTGGAGGCCACGTGGGGCTGGAAACACCATATATTTT. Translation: CAWRPRGAGNTIYF.

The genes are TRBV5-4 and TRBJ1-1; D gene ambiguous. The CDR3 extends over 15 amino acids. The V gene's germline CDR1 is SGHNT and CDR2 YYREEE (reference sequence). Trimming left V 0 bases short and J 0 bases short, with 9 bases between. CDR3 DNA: TGTGCCAGCAGCTTGGCAGAGAACATGAACACTGAAGCTTTCTTT. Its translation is CASSLAENMNTEAFF.

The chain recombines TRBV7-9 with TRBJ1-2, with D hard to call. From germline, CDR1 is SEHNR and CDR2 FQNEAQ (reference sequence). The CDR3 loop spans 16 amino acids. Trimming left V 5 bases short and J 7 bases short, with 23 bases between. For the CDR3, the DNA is TGTGCCAGCAGCGCTACGGATTCTGGGGAGGTCGTTGGCTACACCTTC. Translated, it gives CASSATDSGEVVGYTF. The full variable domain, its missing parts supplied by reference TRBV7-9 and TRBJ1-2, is DTGVSQNPRHKITKRGQNVTFRCDPISEHNRLYWYRQTLGQGPEFLTYFQNEAQLEKSRLLSDRFSAERPKGSFSTLEIQRTEQGDSAMYLCASSATDSGEVVGYTFGSGTRLTVV.

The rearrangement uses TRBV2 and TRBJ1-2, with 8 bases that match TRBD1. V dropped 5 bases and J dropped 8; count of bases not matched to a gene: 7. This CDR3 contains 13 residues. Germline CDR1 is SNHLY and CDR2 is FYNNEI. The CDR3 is CASSRDRWQGYTF. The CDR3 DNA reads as TGTGCCAGCAGTCGGGACAGGTGGCAAGGCTACACCTTC.

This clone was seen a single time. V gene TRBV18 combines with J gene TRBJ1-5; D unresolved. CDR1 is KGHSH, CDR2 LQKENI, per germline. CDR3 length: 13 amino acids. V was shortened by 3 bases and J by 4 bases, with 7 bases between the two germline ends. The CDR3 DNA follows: TGTGCCAGCTCACCCGGGTTGAATCAGCCCCAGCATTTT. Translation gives CASSPGLNQPQHF.

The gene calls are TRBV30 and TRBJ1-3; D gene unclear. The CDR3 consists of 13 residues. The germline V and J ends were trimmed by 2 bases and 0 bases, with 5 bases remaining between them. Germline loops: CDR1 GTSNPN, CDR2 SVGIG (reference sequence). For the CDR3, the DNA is TGTGCCTGGAGTTCAGGCTCTGGAAACACCATATATTTT. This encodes CAWSSGSGNTIYF.

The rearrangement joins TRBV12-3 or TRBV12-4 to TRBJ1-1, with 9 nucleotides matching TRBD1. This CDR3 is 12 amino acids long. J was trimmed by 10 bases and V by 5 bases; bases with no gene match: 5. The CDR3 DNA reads TGTGCCAGCAGTCCGGGGACAGGGCGAGCTTTCTTT. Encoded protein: CASSPGTGRAFF.

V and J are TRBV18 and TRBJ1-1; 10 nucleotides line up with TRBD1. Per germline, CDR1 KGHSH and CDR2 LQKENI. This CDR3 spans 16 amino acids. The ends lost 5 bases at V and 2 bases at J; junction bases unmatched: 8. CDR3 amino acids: CASSSGQGFSNTEAFF. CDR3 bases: TGTGCCAGCTCATCGGGACAGGGGTTTTCCAACACTGAAGCTTTCTTT.

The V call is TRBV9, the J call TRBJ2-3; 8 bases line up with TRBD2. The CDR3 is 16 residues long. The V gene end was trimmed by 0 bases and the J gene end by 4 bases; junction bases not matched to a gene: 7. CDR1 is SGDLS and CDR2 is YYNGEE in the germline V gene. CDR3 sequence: CASSVARTSHADTQYF. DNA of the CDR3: TGTGCCAGCAGCGTAGCTAGGACTAGCCACGCAGATACGCAGTATTTT. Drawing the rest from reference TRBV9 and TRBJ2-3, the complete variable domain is DSGVTQTPKHLITATGQRVTLRCSPRSGDLSVYWYQQSLDQGLQFLIQYYNGEERAKGNILERFSAQQFPDLHSELNLSSLELGDSALYFCASSVARTSHADTQYFGPGTRLTVL.

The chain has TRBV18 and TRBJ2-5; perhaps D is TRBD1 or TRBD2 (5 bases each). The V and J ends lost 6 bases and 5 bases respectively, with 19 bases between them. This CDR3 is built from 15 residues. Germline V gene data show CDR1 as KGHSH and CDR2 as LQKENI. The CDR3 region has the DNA TGTGCCAGCTCCCGGAACCGGGACCCAGCCGAGACCCAGTACTTC. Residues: CASSRNRDPAETQYF.

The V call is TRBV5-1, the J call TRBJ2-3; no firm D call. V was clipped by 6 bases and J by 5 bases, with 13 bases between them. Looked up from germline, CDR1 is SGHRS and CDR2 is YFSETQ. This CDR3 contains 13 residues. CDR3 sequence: CASTFFTGDTQYF. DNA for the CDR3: TGCGCCAGCACCTTCTTTACGGGAGATACGCAGTATTTT.

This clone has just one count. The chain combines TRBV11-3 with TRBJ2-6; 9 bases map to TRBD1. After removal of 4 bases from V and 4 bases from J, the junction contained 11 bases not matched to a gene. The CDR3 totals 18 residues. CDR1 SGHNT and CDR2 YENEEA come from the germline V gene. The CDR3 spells CASSSSSGTGIGANVLTF. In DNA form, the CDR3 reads TGTGCCAGCAGCTCCTCTTCCGGGACAGGGATCGGGGCCAACGTCCTGACTTTC.

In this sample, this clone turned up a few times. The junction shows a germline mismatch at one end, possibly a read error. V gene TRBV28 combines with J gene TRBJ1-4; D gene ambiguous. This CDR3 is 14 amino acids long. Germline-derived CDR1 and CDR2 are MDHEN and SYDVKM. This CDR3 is CASREYGLNGKLFF. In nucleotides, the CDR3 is TGTGCCAGCAGAGAATATGGGTTGAATGGAAAACTGTTTTTT. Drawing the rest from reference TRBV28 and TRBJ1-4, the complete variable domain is DVKVTQSSRYLVKRTGEKVFLECVQDMDHENMFWYRQDPGLGLRLIYFSYDVKMKEKGDIPEGYSVSREKKERFSLILESASTNQTSMYLCASREYGLNGKLFFGSGTQLSVL.